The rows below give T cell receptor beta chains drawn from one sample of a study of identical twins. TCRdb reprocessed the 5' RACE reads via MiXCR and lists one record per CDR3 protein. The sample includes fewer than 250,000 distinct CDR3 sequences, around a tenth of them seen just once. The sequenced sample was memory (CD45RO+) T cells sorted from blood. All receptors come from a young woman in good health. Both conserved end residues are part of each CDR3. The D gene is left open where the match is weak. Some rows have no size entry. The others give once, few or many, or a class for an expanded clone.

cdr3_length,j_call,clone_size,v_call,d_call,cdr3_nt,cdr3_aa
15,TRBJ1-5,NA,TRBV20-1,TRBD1,TGCAGTGCTAGTGGAAGACAGGGGGGTAATCAGCCCCAGCATTTT,CSASGRQGGNQPQHF
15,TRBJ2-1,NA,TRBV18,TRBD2,TGTGCCAGCTCACTGCGCGGGACTAGCTACAATGAGCAGTTCTTC,CASSLRGTSYNEQFF
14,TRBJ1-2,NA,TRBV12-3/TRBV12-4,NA,TGTGCCAGCAGTTTAGTGACACTTAACTATGGCTACACCTTC,CASSLVTLNYGYTF
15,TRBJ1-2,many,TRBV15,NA,TGTGCCACCAGCAGAGAGGGCGGAGCTAACTATGGCTACACCTTC,CATSREGGANYGYTF
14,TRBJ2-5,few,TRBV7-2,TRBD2,TGTGCCAGCACCTTTAGCGGGGGCCAAGAGACCCAGTACTTC,CASTFSGGQETQYF
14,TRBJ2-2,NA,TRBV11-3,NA,TGTGCCAGCAGTATAGGTTCGGGAACCGGGGAGCTGTTTTTT,CASSIGSGTGELFF
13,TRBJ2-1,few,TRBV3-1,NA,TGTGCCAGCAGCCAAGTCGGGATTAATGAGCAGTTCTTC,CASSQVGINEQFF
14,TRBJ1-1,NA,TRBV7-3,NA,TGTGCCAGCAGCTCCCGGGGGGCGAACACTGAAGCTTTCTTT,CASSSRGANTEAFF
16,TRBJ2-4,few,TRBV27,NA,TGTGCCAGCAGCCTCTCCGGCGGCGTAGCCAAAAACATTCAGTACTTC,CASSLSGGVAKNIQYF
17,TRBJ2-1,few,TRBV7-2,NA,TGTGCCAGCAGCTTAGTCTTTACGGCTAACTCCTACAATGAGCAGTTCTTC,CASSLVFTANSYNEQFF
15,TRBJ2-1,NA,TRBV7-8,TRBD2,TGTGCCAGCAGCCTAGGACTAGCACCGGGGAATGAGCAGTTCTTC,CASSLGLAPGNEQFF
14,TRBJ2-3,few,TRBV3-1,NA,TGTGCCAGCAGCCATGGGATTGTCACAGATACGCAGTATTTT,CASSHGIVTDTQYF
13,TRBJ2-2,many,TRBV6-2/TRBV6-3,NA,TGTGCCAGCAGACGACTAGGGACCGGGGAGCTGTTTTTT,CASRRLGTGELFF
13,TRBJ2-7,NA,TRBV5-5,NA,TGTGCCAGCAGCCGCCGACTCCCCTACGAGCAGTACTTC,CASSRRLPYEQYF
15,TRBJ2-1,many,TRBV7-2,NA,TGTGCCAGCAGCTTGCTAGCGAACTCCTACAATGAGCAGTTCTTC,CASSLLANSYNEQFF
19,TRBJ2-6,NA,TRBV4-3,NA,TGCGCCAGCAGCGTAGTTTCAACCGGGCCGCAACCTGGGGCCAACGTCCTGACTTTC,CASSVVSTGPQPGANVLTF
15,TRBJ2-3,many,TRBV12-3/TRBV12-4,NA,TGTGCCAGCAGTTTACAGAGCGCCCGCACAGATACGCAGTATTTT,CASSLQSARTDTQYF
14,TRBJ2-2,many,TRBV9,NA,TGTGCCAGCAGTCGGGACACCGTCACCGGGGAGCTGTTTTTT,CASSRDTVTGELFF
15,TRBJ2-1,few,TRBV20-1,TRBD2,TGCAGTGCTGGACGAGGAGACGGGGGGATCAATGAGCAGTTCTTC,CSAGRGDGGINEQFF
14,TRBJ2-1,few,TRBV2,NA,TGTGCCAGCAGGTCGGAACAGATCCACAATGAGCAGTTCTTC,CASRSEQIHNEQFF
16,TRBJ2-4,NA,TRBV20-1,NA,TGCAGTGCTAGAGCGAACGTCGGGAACGCCAAAAACATTCAGTACTTC,CSARANVGNAKNIQYF
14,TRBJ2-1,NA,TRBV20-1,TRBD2,TGCAGTGCTAGCCGGGGACTAGCGGGGGATAAGCAGTTCTTC,CSASRGLAGDKQFF
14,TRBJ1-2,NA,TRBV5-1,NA,TGCGCCAGCAGCATAGACAGGCCCAACTATGGCTACACCTTC,CASSIDRPNYGYTF
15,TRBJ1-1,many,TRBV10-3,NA,TGTGCCATCACTCCAACAGGGTTGGCGGACACTGAAGCTTTCTTT,CAITPTGLADTEAFF
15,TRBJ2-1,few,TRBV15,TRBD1,TGTGCCACCAGCAGGGGACAGGGGGAGGCCGATGAGCAGTTCTTC,CATSRGQGEADEQFF
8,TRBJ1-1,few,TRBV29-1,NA,TGCAGCGTTGGGCGGGCTTTCTTT,CSVGRAFF
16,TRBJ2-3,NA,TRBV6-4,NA,TGTGCCAGCAGTGACTCACCCACCAGAGCCACAGATACGCAGTATTTT,CASSDSPTRATDTQYF
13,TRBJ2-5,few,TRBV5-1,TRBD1,TGCGCCAGCGCCAGGGGGCGCGGGGAGACCCAGTACTTC,CASARGRGETQYF
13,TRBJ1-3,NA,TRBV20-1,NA,TGCAGTGCGGATTACAGGGCTGGAAACACCATATATTTT,CSADYRAGNTIYF